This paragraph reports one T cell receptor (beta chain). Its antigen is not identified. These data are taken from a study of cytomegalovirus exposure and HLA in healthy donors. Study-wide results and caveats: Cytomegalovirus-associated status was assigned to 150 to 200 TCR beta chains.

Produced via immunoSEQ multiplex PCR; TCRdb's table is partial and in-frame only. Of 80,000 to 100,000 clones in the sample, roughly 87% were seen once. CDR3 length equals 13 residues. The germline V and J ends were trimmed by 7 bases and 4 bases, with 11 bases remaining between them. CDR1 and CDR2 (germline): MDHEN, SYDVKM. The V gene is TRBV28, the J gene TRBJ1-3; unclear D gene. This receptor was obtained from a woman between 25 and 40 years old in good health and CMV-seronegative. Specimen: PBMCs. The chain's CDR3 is CASTLEEGNTIYF. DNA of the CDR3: TGTGCCAGCACTCTGGAGGAGGGAAACACCATATATTTT.